These 17 T cell receptor beta chains originate from one sample sequenced in a study of vaccination and CD4 T cells after COVID-19. The antigens of these receptors remain unknown. The Oncomine TCR Beta short-read assay generated sequence data from the DNA of cultured CD4+ T cells. TCRdb ran MiXCR on the PCR reads and lists one entry per CDR3 protein. Of around 20,000 distinct CDR3 sequences in the sample, about 39% were seen once. Treatment indicated: roughly ten-day PBMC culture with coronavirus spike peptide pools or control peptides (ViraFEST assay). Material for sequencing was CD4+ T cells from blood, cultured in vitro. The origin of the receptors is a human donor who had recovered from COVID-19.

This clonotype was counted between two and nine times. The V and J genes are TRBV20-1 and TRBJ2-2; 8 positions agree with TRBD2. CDR1 and CDR2 from the germline V gene are DFQATT and SNEGSKA (reference sequence). This CDR3 is built from 14 residues. V gave up 5 bases and J gave up 6 bases; unmatched junction bases: 8. The CDR3 protein is CSAPGTRSSGELFF. CDR3 in DNA: TGCAGTGCTCCCGGGACTAGGTCCTCCGGGGAGCTGTTTTTT.

This clonotype was picked up a small number of times. The genes are TRBV20-1 and TRBJ2-7, with TRBD1 matching 7 bases. The CDR3 has 14 residues. Trimming removed 2 bases from V and 3 bases from J; junction bases left unmatched: 7. Germline CDR1 and CDR2: DFQATT and SNEGSKA (reference sequence). CDR3 sequence: CSARTGTAIYEQYF. As DNA, the CDR3 is TGCAGTGCTAGAACCGGGACAGCTATCTACGAGCAGTACTTC.

The rearrangement joins TRBV24-1 to TRBJ2-1, with D possibly being TRBD2 (5 bases). Trimming cost V 4 bases and J 7 bases, with 19 bases left between them. Germline V gives CDR1 KGHDR, CDR2 SFDVKD. The CDR3 extends over 16 amino acids. The CDR3 DNA reads TGTGCCACCAGTGACTCGGACTTTGCTGGGTGGAATGAGCAGTTCTTC. This sequence encodes CATSDSDFAGWNEQFF.

There are a few counts of this clonotype. V is TRBV9 and J is TRBJ2-3; 9 bases match TRBD1. Germline CDR1 is SGDLS and CDR2 is YYNGEE. Trimming cost V 3 bases and J 1 base; bases outside gene matches: 3. The CDR3 is made up of 15 amino acids. Here the CDR3 DNA reads TGTGCCAGCAGCGGGGGGACAGGGCGCACAGATACGCAGTATTTT. Translation gives CASSGGTGRTDTQYF.

This chain connects TRBV2 to TRBJ2-2; 7 positions agree with TRBD2. The CDR3 is 15 amino acids. V lost 4 bases to trimming and J lost 2 bases; unmatched junction nucleotides: 4. The germline CDR1 and CDR2 sequences are SNHLY and FYNNEI. Here the CDR3 DNA reads TGTGCCAGCAGTGGGGGACTACCTAACACCGGGGAGCTGTTTTTT. This encodes CASSGGLPNTGELFF. The full variable domain, with the rest looked up from reference TRBV2 and TRBJ2-2, is EPEVTQTPSHQVTQMGQEVILRCVPISNHLYFYWYRQILGQKVEFLVSFYNNEISEKSEIFDDQFSVERPDGSNFTLKIRSTKLEDSAMYFCASSGGLPNTGELFFGEGSRLTVL.

The V call is TRBV20-1, the J call TRBJ2-5; TRBD1 aligns across 8 bases. Germline V gene lookup returns CDR1 DFQATT and CDR2 SNEGSKA (reference sequence). V was clipped by 4 bases and J by 3 bases; unmatched bases: 10. The CDR3 is made up of 15 amino acids. CDR3 bases: TGCAGTGCTACGACAGGGGAAACGCTTGAAGAGACCCAGTACTTC. Its translation is CSATTGETLEETQYF.

This chain uses TRBV29-1 with TRBJ2-3; 10 positions match TRBD2. Germline V gives CDR1 SQVTM, CDR2 ANQGSEA. There are 15 residues in the CDR3. With V trimmed by 6 bases and J by 3 bases, 9 bases remained unmatched. The CDR3 sequence is CSVLGERGGTDTQYF. The CDR3 nucleotides are TGCAGCGTGTTGGGCGAGCGGGGGGGGACAGATACGCAGTATTTT.

This clonotype was seen more than once but under ten times. The J gene is TRBJ1-2, the V gene TRBV20-1; D unclear. The V end was cut by 3 bases, the J end by 2 bases, with 10 bases between. Germline values: CDR1 DFQATT, CDR2 SNEGSKA (reference sequence). The CDR3 consists of 13 residues. The CDR3 DNA is TGCAGTGCTAGGTTCGCGCGGAACTATGGCTACACCTTC. It encodes CSARFARNYGYTF.

This clonotype was detected a few times. The V call is TRBV2, the J call TRBJ2-5; D is possibly TRBD1 (6 bases). Germline values: CDR1 SNHLY, CDR2 FYNNEI. This CDR3 region has 14 residues. V was cut by 6 bases and J by 2 bases, with 13 bases left in between. The CDR3 loop reads CASRRIQGQETQYF. As DNA, the CDR3 is TGTGCCAGCAGGAGAATACAGGGACAAGAGACCCAGTACTTC. The full variable domain, completed using reference TRBV2 and TRBJ2-5, is EPEVTQTPSHQVTQMGQEVILRCVPISNHLYFYWYRQILGQKVEFLVSFYNNEISEKSEIFDDQFSVERPDGSNFTLKIRSTKLEDSAMYFCASRRIQGQETQYFGPGTRLLVL.

This clonotype was observed a few times. The V call is TRBV11-2, the J call TRBJ2-2; a weak D match, TRBD2 (6 bases). The germline gives CDR1 SGHAT, CDR2 FQNNGV. The CDR3 covers 15 residues. V was pared by 3 bases and J by 4 bases, with 12 bases between. The CDR3, as DNA: TGTGCCAGCAGCTTTGGGGCTAGCGCCACCGGGGAGCTGTTTTTT. Translating it yields CASSFGASATGELFF.

This rearrangement joins TRBV28 to TRBJ1-6, with a possible D match to TRBD1 (5 bases). Trimming cost V 1 base and J 7 bases, with 17 bases left between them. This CDR3 spans 17 amino acids. The germline V gene encodes CDR1 MDHEN and CDR2 SYDVKM. CDR3 DNA sequence: TGTGCCAGCAGTTTATTTTCCCTAACGGGGGGAAATTCACCCCTCCACTTT. It yields the protein CASSLFSLTGGNSPLHF. Looking up the rest from reference TRBV28 and TRBJ1-6 gives the full variable domain: DVKVTQSSRYLVKRTGEKVFLECVQDMDHENMFWYRQDPGLGLRLIYFSYDVKMKEKGDIPEGYSVSREKKERFSLILESASTNQTSMYLCASSLFSLTGGNSPLHFGNGTRLTVT.

This clonotype was picked up a small number of times. The rearrangement links TRBV28 to TRBJ1-2; possible D gene TRBD1, 5 bases. Trimming removed 11 bases at V and 5 bases at J, with 15 bases between. Germline lookup yields CDR1 MDHEN and CDR2 SYDVKM. The CDR3 sequence is 12 residues long. CDR3 amino acids: CAHRQGRYGYTF. In DNA form, the CDR3 reads TGTGCCCACAGGCAGGGACGGTATGGCTACACCTTC.

The CDR3 is CASSQGTSGMRYEQYF. The CDR3 coding sequence is TGTGCCAGTAGTCAGGGGACTAGCGGGATGAGGTACGAGCAGTACTTC. The chain is built from TRBV19 and TRBJ2-7; 13 nucleotides align to TRBD2. The CDR3 is 16 amino acids. Germline CDR1 LNHDA, CDR2 SQIVND (reference sequence). V shed 5 bases and J 4 bases; nucleotides not matched to a gene: 8.

This clonotype was seen just once. The chain employs TRBV20-1 and TRBJ2-7, with 9 bases lining up with TRBD2. J was trimmed by 0 bases and V by 5 bases; bases with no gene match: 8. Per the germline V gene, CDR1 is DFQATT and CDR2 is SNEGSKA (reference sequence). The CDR3 consists of 15 residues. CDR3 in amino acids: CSARNSGGSSYEQYF. Written as DNA, the CDR3 is TGCAGTGCTCGGAATAGCGGGGGAAGCTCCTACGAGCAGTACTTC.

This clonotype was detected a few times. The rearrangement joins TRBV11-2 to TRBJ2-5; 8 bases are shared with TRBD2. J was trimmed by 1 base and V by 5 bases; bases with no gene match: 6. The CDR3 sequence is 15 residues long. Per the germline V gene, CDR1 is SGHAT and CDR2 is FQNNGV. DNA for the CDR3: TGTGCCAGCAGCGACGGGCTAGCGGGCCAAGAGACCCAGTACTTC. It codes for CASSDGLAGQETQYF.

The CDR3 sequence is CASSLFGGAYGYTF. The CDR3 coding sequence is TGTGCCAGCAGTTTATTCGGGGGCGCGTATGGCTACACCTTC. V is TRBV27 and J is TRBJ1-2; maybe TRBD1 (6 bases). This CDR3 region has 14 residues. Germline-derived CDR1 and CDR2 are MNHEY and SMNVEV (reference sequence). Trimming took 1 base from V and 5 from J, leaving 11 bases between them.

The chain joins TRBV18 to TRBJ2-5; 7 bases match TRBD1. Germline V gene lookup returns CDR1 KGHSH and CDR2 LQKENI. V lost 6 bases to trimming and J lost 10 bases; unmatched junction nucleotides: 11. This CDR3 has 13 residues. This chain's CDR3 is CASSPTGDSHQYF. The CDR3 DNA reads as TGTGCCAGCTCGCCCACAGGGGATAGTCACCAGTACTTC.